This T cell receptor beta chain was sequenced in a study of shared clonotypes between healthy human individuals. There are 15 residues in the CDR3. Trimming cost V 5 bases and J 0 bases, with 11 bases left between them. Germline CDR1 and CDR2: SGHAT and FQNNGV. Whole-study results and caveats: Clonotypes not shared had lower generation probabilities than those common to all four donors.

This clone showed up just once. No antigen is known for it. Each subset's genomic DNA was shared equally among a number of immunoSEQ plates. Assay: immunoSEQ multiplex PCR; the TCRdb copy retains only in-frame clones and omits some. This sample has roughly 2 million clones, with 90% to 97% found just once. Source material: naive CD4+ T cells sorted from blood. Subset in this sample: CD45RA+ positively selected. This receptor was taken from a man younger than 30 in good health. The chain recombines TRBV11-2 with TRBJ1-3; no definite D call. In DNA, the CDR3 is TGTGCCAGCAGCCGAGAAGCCAACTCTGGAAACACCATATATTTT. It yields the protein CASSREANSGNTIYF.